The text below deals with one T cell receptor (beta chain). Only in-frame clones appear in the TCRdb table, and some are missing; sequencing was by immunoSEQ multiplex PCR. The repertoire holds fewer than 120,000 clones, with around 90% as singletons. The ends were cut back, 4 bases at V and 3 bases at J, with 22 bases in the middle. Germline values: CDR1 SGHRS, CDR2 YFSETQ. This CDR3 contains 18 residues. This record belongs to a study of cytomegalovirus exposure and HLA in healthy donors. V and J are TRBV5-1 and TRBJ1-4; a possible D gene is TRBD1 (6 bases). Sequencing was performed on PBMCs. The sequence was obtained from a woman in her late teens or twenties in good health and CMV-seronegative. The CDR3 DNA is TGCGCCAGCAGCCCTGTAGGGGGTCGGAGAGGCCCTAATGAAAAACTGTTTTTT. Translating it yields CASSPVGGRRGPNEKLFF. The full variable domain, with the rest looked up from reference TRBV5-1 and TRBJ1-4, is KAGVTQTPRYLIKTRGQQVTLSCSPISGHRSVSWYQQTPGQGLQFLFEYFSETQRNKGNFPGRFSGRQFSNSRSEMNVSTLELGDSALYLCASSPVGGRRGPNEKLFFGSGTQLSVL.